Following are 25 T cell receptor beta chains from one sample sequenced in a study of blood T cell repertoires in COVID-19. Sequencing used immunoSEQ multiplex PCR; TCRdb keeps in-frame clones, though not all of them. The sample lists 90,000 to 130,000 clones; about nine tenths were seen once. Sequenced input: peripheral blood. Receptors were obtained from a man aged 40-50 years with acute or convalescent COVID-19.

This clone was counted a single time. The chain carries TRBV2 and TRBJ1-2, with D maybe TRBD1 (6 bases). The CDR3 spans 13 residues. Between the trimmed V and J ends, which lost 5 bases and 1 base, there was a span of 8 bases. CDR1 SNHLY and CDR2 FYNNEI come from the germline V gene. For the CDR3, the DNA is TGTGCCAGCAGTCGACAGGATAACTATGGCTACACCTTC. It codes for CASSRQDNYGYTF.

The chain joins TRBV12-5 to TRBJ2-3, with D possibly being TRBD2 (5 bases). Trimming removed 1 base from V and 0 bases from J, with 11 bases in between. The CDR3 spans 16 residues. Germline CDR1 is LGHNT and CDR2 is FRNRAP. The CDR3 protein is CASGLGFTGSTDTQYF. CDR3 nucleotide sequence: TGTGCTAGTGGTTTGGGTTTTACGGGAAGCACAGATACGCAGTATTTT.

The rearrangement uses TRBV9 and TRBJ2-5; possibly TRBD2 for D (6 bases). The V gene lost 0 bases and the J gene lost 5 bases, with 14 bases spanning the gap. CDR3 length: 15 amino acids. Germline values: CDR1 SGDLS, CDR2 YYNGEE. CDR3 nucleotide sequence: TGTGCCAGCAGCGTAGGGAGTAGCGGACGGGAGACCCAGTACTTC. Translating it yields CASSVGSSGRETQYF.

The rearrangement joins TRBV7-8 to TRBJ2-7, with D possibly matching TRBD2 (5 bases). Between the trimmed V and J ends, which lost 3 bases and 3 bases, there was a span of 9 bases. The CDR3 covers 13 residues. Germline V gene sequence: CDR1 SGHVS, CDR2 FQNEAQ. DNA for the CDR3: TGTGCCAGCAGCTTCGACTATATCTACGAGCAGTACTTC. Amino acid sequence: CASSFDYIYEQYF.

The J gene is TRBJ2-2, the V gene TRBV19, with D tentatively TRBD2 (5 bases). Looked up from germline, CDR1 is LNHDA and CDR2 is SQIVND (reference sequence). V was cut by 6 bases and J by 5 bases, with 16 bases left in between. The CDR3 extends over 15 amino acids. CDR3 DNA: TGTGCCAGTAGCCGCCGAGAGGGCGGGACCGGGGAGCTGTTTTTT. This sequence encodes CASSRREGGTGELFF.

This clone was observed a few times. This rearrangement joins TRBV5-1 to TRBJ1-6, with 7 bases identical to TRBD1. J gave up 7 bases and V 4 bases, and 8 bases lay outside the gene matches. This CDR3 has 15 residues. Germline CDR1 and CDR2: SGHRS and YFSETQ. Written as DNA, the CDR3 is TGCGCCAGCAGCCCCCGACAGGGTTCCAATTCACCCCTCCACTTT. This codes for CASSPRQGSNSPLHF.

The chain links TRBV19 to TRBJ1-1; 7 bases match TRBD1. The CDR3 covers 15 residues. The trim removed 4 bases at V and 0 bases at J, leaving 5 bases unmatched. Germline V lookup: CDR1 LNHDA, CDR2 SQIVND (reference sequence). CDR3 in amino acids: CASSKGTAMNTEAFF. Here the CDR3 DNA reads TGTGCCAGTAGTAAAGGGACAGCCATGAACACTGAAGCTTTCTTT.

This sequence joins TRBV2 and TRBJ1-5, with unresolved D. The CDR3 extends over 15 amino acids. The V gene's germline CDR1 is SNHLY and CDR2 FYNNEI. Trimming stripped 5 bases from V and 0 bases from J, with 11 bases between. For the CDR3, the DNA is TGTGCCAGCAGTTGGGCAGAACTTAGCAATCAGCCCCAGCATTTT. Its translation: CASSWAELSNQPQHF.

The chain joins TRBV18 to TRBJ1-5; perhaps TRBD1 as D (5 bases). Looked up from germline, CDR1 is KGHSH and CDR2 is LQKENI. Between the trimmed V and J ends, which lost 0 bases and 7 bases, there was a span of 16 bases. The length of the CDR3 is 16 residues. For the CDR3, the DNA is TGTGCCAGCTCACCACCGGGGGGTGGGGTGAGGCAGCCCCAGCATTTT. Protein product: CASSPPGGGVRQPQHF.

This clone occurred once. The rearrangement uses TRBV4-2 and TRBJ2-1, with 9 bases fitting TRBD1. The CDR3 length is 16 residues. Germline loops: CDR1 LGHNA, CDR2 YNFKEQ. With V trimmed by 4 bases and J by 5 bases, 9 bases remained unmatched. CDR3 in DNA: TGTGCCAGCAGCCCCAGCCTTGGGACAGGGAACAATGAGCAGTTCTTC. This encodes CASSPSLGTGNNEQFF.

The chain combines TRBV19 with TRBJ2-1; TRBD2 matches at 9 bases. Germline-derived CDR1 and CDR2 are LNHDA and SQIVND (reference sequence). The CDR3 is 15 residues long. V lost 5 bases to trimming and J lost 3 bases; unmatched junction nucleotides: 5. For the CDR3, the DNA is TGTGCCAGTAGTTTTAGCGGGAGCTTCTACAATGAGCAGTTCTTC. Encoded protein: CASSFSGSFYNEQFF.

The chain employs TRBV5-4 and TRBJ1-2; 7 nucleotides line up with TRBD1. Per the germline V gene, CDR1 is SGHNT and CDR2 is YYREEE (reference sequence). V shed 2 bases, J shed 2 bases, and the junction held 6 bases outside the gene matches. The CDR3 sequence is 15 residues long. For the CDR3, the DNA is TGTGCCAGCAGCTTCCCGGGACAGAGAAACTATGGCTACACCTTC. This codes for CASSFPGQRNYGYTF.

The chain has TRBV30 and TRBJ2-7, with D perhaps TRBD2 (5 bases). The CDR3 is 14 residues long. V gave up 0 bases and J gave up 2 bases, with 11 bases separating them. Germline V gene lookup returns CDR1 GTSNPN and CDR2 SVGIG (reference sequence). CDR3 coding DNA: TGTGCCTGGAGTGTGATACTAGGTGCCTACGAGCAGTACTTC. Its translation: CAWSVILGAYEQYF.

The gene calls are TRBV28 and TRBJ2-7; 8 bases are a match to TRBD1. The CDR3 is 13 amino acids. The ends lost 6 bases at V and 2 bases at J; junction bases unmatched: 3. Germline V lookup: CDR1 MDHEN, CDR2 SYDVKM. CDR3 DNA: TGTGCCAGCAGGGACAGGGCCACCTACGAGCAGTACTTC. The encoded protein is CASRDRATYEQYF.

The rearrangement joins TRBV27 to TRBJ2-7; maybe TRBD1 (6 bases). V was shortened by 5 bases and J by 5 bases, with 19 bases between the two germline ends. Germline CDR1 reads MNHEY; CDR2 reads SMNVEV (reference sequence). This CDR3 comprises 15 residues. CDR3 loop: CASSPLDRRIHEQYF. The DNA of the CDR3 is TGTGCCAGCAGTCCTCTAGACAGGAGGATCCACGAGCAGTACTTC.

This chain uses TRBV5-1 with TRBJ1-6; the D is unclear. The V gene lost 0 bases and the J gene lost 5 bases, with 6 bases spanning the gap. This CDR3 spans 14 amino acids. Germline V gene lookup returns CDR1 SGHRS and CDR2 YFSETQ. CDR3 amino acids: CASSLGPDNSPLHF. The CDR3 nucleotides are TGCGCCAGCAGCTTGGGGCCAGATAATTCACCCCTCCACTTT.

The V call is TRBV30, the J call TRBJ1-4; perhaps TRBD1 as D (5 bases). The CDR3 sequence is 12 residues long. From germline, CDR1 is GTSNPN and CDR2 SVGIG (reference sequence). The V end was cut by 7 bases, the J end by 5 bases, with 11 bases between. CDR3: CAFDSGNEKLFF. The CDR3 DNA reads TGTGCCTTCGACAGTGGGAATGAAAAACTGTTTTTT. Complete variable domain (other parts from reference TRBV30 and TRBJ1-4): SQTIHQWPATLVQPVGSPLSLECTVEGTSNPNLYWYRQAAGRGLQLLFYSVGIGQISSEVPQNLSASRPQDRQFILSSKKLLLSDSGFYLCAFDSGNEKLFFGSGTQLSVL.

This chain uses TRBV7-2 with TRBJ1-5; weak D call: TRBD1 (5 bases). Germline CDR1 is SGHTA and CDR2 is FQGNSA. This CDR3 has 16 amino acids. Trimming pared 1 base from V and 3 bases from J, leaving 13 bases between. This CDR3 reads CASSLVSGQINQPQHF. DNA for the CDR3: TGTGCCAGCAGCTTAGTGTCAGGACAAATCAATCAGCCCCAGCATTTT.

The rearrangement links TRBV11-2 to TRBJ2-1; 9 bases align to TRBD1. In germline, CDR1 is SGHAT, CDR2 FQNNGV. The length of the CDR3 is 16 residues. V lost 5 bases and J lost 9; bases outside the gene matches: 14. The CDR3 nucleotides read TGTGCCAGCAGCACCAGAGCGGGACAGGGCATCTCTGAGCAGTTCTTC. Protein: CASSTRAGQGISEQFF.

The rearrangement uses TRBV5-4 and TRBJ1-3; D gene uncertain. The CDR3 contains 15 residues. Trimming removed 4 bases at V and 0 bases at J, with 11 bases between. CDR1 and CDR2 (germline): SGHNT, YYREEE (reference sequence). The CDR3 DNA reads TGTGCCAGCAGCCCGAATCGGGACTCTGGAAACACCATATATTTT. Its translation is CASSPNRDSGNTIYF.

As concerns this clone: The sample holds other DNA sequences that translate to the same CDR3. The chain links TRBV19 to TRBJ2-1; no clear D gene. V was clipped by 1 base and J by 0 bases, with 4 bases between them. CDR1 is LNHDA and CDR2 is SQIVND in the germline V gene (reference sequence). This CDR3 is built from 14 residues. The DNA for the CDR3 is TGTGCCAGTAGTATAGGTAGCTCCTACAATGAGCAGTTCTTC. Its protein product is CASSIGSSYNEQFF.

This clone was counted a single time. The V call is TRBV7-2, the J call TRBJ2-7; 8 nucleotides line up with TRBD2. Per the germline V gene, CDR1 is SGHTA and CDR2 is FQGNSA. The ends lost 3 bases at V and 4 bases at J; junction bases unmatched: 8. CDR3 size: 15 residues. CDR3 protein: CASSLGSGIIYEQYF. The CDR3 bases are TGTGCCAGCAGCTTGGGTAGCGGGATAATTTACGAGCAGTACTTC. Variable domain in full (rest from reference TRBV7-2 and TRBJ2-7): GAGVSQSPSNKVTEKGKDVELRCDPISGHTALYWYRQSLGQGLEFLIYFQGNSAPDKSGLPSDRFSAERTGGSVSTLTIQRTQQEDSAVYLCASSLGSGIIYEQYFGPGTRLTVT.

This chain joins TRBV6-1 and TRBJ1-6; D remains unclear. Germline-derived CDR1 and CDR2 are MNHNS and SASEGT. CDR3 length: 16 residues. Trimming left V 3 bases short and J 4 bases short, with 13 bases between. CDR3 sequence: CASSDPRGLYNSPLHF. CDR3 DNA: TGTGCCAGCAGTGACCCCCGCGGGCTTTATAATTCACCCCTCCACTTT.

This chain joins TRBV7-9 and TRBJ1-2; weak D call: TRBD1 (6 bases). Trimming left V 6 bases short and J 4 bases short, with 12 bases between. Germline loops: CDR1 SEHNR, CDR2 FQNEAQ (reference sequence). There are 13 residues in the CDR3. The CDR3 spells CASSPTGSYGYTF. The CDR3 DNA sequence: TGTGCCAGCAGTCCCACAGGGTCCTATGGCTACACCTTC.

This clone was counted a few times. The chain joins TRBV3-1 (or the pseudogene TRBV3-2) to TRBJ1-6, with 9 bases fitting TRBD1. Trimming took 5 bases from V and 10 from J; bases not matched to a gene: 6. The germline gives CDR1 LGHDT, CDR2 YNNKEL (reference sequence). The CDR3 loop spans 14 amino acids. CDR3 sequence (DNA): TGTGCCAGCAGCGACAGGGGGAATCGATCACCCCTCCACTTT. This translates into CASSDRGNRSPLHF.